The entry below gives a single T cell receptor (beta chain) sequence along with its context. The data derive from a study of blood T cell repertoires in COVID-19. Study background: PBMCs, B-cell-depleted T cells, or T cells provided the cDNA or gDNA that made up the material.

As originally analysed: Amplified reference gene primers provided the basis for estimating nucleated cell counts. TCRdb's copy holds only in-frame clones and misses some; the assay was immunoSEQ multiplex PCR. The V and J calls and clone size were taken over from that table, and D and trimming were inferred from the DNA. The sample consists of around 220,000 clones, approximately 79% of them appearing once. CDR1 and CDR2 from the germline V gene are SEHNR and FQNEAQ (reference sequence). The CDR3 totals 15 residues. The V gene lost 9 bases and the J gene lost 0 bases, with 16 bases spanning the gap. The receptor's source is a woman older than 75 with active or convalescent COVID-19. Sequenced: peripheral blood. The V and J genes are TRBV7-9 and TRBJ2-3; weak D call: TRBD1 (6 bases). CDR3 residues: CASATGLTSTDTQYF. The CDR3 DNA follows: TGTGCCAGTGCCACAGGGTTGACTAGCACAGATACGCAGTATTTT. Complete variable domain (other parts from reference TRBV7-9 and TRBJ2-3): DTGVSQNPRHKITKRGQNVTFRCDPISEHNRLYWYRQTLGQGPEFLTYFQNEAQLEKSRLLSDRFSAERPKGSFSTLEIQRTEQGDSAMYLCASATGLTSTDTQYFGPGTRLTVL.